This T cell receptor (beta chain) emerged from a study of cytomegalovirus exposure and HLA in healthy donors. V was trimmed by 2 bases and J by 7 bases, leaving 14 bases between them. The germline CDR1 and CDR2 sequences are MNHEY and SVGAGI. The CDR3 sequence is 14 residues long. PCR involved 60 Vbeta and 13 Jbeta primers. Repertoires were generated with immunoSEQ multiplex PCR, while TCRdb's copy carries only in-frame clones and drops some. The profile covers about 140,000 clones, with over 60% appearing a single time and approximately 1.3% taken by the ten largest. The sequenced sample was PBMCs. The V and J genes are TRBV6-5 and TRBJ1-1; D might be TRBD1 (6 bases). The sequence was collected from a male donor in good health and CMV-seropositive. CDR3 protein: CASSYHRDVGEAFF. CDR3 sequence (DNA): TGTGCCAGCAGTTACCACAGGGATGTGGGTGAAGCTTTCTTT.